The 21 T cell receptor beta chains in this list originate from one sample, sequenced in a study of response to subunit inactivated influenza vaccine. TCRdb re-called the RT-PCR reads through MiXCR, storing one row per CDR3 protein. The profile shows just under 550,000 distinct CDR3 sequences, around a quarter of them singletons. This sample also appeared in a second study, on T cells expressing NK-cell markers. That study adds: Generation of TCR beta cDNA was performed by 5'RACE template switching incorporating UMIs.

The sample was CD4+ T cells sorted from PBMCs, taken roughly 13 days after vaccination. The receptors were sampled from a man between 45 and 60 years old who received an inactivated influenza vaccine.

This chain's CDR3 is CASSQDQRANYGYTF. DNA for the CDR3: TGTGCCAGCAGCCAAGATCAACGGGCTAACTATGGCTACACCTTC. The chain has TRBV4-2 and TRBJ1-2; D uncertain. Per the germline V gene, CDR1 is LGHNA and CDR2 is YNFKEQ. This CDR3 has 15 residues. V was shortened by 0 bases and J by 0 bases, with 8 bases between the two germline ends.

This clonotype was detected only a few times. V and J are TRBV20-1 and TRBJ1-2; TRBD1 is a possible D gene (6 bases). V lost 5 bases to trimming and J lost 3 bases, with 7 bases between them. The CDR3 has 11 amino acids. Germline loops: CDR1 DFQATT, CDR2 SNEGSKA (reference sequence). This CDR3 is CSAHRDYGYTF. Written as DNA, the CDR3 is TGCAGTGCTCACAGGGACTATGGCTACACCTTC.

This clonotype was counted between two and nine times. The chain has TRBV3-1 and TRBJ1-5; D is possibly TRBD1 (5 bases). V was shortened by 1 base and J by 2 bases, with 9 bases between the two germline ends. This CDR3 has 15 amino acids. Germline values: CDR1 LGHDT, CDR2 YNNKEL (reference sequence). This CDR3 is CASSQGGSGNQPQHF. In DNA, the CDR3 is TGTGCCAGCAGCCAAGGGGGCAGCGGCAATCAGCCCCAGCATTTT.

The genes are TRBV5-1 and TRBJ2-7; 8 bases agree with TRBD1. The V gene's germline CDR1 is SGHRS and CDR2 YFSETQ. V trimming: 2 bases; J trimming: 13 bases; junction bases outside the gene matches: 11. The CDR3 length is 13 residues. CDR3 coding DNA: TGCGCCAGCAGCTTTCAGACAGGGGACAAGGGCTACTTC. Translating gives CASSFQTGDKGYF.

The chain couples TRBV24-1 to TRBJ2-1, with 15 bases lining up with TRBD2. V shed 10 bases and J 7 bases; nucleotides not matched to a gene: 1. From germline, CDR1 is KGHDR and CDR2 SFDVKD. The CDR3 has 13 amino acids. In DNA form, the CDR3 reads TGTGCCACAGGACTAGCGGGGGGGAATGAGCAGTTCTTC. It specifies CATGLAGGNEQFF.

The chain couples TRBV19 to TRBJ1-1; D is perhaps TRBD1 (5 bases). This CDR3 is 15 amino acids long. The V gene lost 5 bases and the J gene lost 5 bases, with 18 bases spanning the gap. The germline CDR1 and CDR2 sequences are LNHDA and SQIVND (reference sequence). This CDR3 is CASSPPGRRGTEAFF. The CDR3 nucleotides read TGTGCCAGTAGTCCCCCAGGACGGCGGGGGACTGAAGCTTTCTTT.

The sample holds one count of this clonotype. V is TRBV11-1 and J is TRBJ2-7, with 8 bases matching TRBD1. CDR3 length: 16 amino acids. The germline V gene encodes CDR1 SGHAT and CDR2 FQDESV (reference sequence). The ends lost 4 bases at V and 4 bases at J; junction bases unmatched: 12. The CDR3 reads CASSSPMRDRQYEQYF. The CDR3 coding sequence is TGTGCCAGCAGCTCGCCCATGAGGGACAGGCAGTACGAGCAGTACTTC. The full variable domain, rest sourced from reference TRBV11-1 and TRBJ2-7, is EAEVAQSPRYKITEKSQAVAFWCDPISGHATLYWYRQILGQGPELLVQFQDESVVDDSQLPKDRFSAERLKGVDSTLKIQPAELGDSAMYLCASSSPMRDRQYEQYFGPGTRLTVT.

This clonotype was observed at least ten times. This rearrangement joins TRBV24-1 to TRBJ2-5; 9 bases line up with TRBD2. The CDR3 covers 17 residues. Germline V gene data show CDR1 as KGHDR and CDR2 as SFDVKD. The V and J ends lost 4 bases and 2 bases, in that order; junction bases with no gene match: 10. The CDR3 bases are TGTGCCACCAGTGACGGGCTACTAGCGGGCGCTCAAGAGACCCAGTACTTC. Translated: CATSDGLLAGAQETQYF.

This clonotype was seen a handful of times. The chain is built from TRBV5-1 and TRBJ1-1, with 8 bases identical to TRBD1. The CDR3 spans 14 residues. The germline V gene encodes CDR1 SGHRS and CDR2 YFSETQ. J was trimmed by 5 bases and V by 1 base; bases with no gene match: 4. Here the CDR3 reads CASSLPDRVTEAFF. The DNA for the CDR3 is TGCGCCAGCAGCTTGCCGGACAGGGTAACTGAAGCTTTCTTT.

This clonotype has ten or more counts. The junction departs from germline at one end; a sequencing error may be responsible. The chain joins TRBV5-1 to TRBJ1-1; 8 bases match TRBD1. The CDR3 totals 14 residues. The V gene's germline CDR1 is SGHRS and CDR2 YFSETQ. CDR3 in amino acids: CASSLGQENTEAFF. The DNA of the CDR3 is TGTGCCAGCAGCCTGGGACAGGAGAACACTGAAGCTTTCTTT.

This clonotype was counted a few times. This chain uses TRBV7-2 with TRBJ1-3, with 8 bases fitting TRBD1. The junction had 3 bases not matched to a gene; V was cut back by 5 bases and J by 0 bases. Germline V gene lookup returns CDR1 SGHTA and CDR2 FQGNSA. The CDR3 sequence is 15 residues long. The CDR3 bases are TGTGCCAGCAGCCCAGGGACAGGCTCTGGAAACACCATATATTTT. Amino acids: CASSPGTGSGNTIYF. The full variable domain, in which reference TRBV7-2 and TRBJ1-3 provide the parts outside the CDR3, is GAGVSQSPSNKVTEKGKDVELRCDPISGHTALYWYRQSLGQGLEFLIYFQGNSAPDKSGLPSDRFSAERTGGSVSTLTIQRTQQEDSAVYLCASSPGTGSGNTIYFGEGSWLTVV.

This clonotype showed up many times. This chain links TRBV7-9 with TRBJ2-3; possible D gene TRBD1, 5 bases. This CDR3 region has 13 residues. CDR1 is SEHNR and CDR2 is FQNEAQ in the germline V gene (reference sequence). Trimming stripped 4 bases from V and 3 bases from J, with 8 bases between. CDR3 in amino acids: CASSSAGTDTQYF. DNA for the CDR3: TGTGCCAGCAGCTCCGCAGGGACAGATACGCAGTATTTT.

This clonotype has a handful of counts. The genes are TRBV10-3 and TRBJ2-5, with TRBD1 as a possible D gene (5 bases). Germline V lookup: CDR1 ENHRY, CDR2 SYGVKD. V dropped 0 bases and J dropped 1 base, with 9 bases sitting between them. The CDR3 is 15 residues long. This chain's CDR3 is CAISESSRGQETQYF. CDR3 coding DNA: TGTGCCATCAGTGAGTCAAGTAGGGGCCAAGAGACCCAGTACTTC.

The V call is TRBV4-1, the J call TRBJ1-6; 7 bases line up with TRBD1. The V segment lost 4 bases and the J segment 4 bases; nucleotides outside the gene matches: 1. The length of the CDR3 is 14 residues. Germline assignment: CDR1 MGHRA and CDR2 YSYEKL. This CDR3 reads CASSLRGYNSPLHF. DNA of the CDR3: TGCGCCAGCAGCCTCAGGGGGTATAATTCACCCCTCCACTTT.

The chain couples TRBV28 to TRBJ1-2, with 7 bases matching TRBD1. The CDR3 contains 14 residues. Germline values: CDR1 MDHEN, CDR2 SYDVKM. V lost 5 bases and J lost 8; bases outside the gene matches: 11. Written as DNA, the CDR3 is TGTGCCAGCAGTCCCCTAGGCGACAGGGAGGGCTACACCTTC. Amino acids: CASSPLGDREGYTF.

Comments on this clonotype: Compared with germline, one end of the junction differs, possibly owing to a read error. The chain is built from TRBV12-3 or TRBV12-4 and TRBJ1-3; 8 bases are a match to TRBD1. The CDR3 consists of 14 residues. CDR3 region: CASSPGTGGYTIYF. For the CDR3, the DNA is TGTGCCAGCAGTCCCGGGACAGGTGGATACACCATATATTTT.

This chain links TRBV3-1 with TRBJ2-1; D is unresolved. CDR3 length: 11 residues. Germline-derived CDR1 and CDR2 are LGHDT and YNNKEL (reference sequence). The ends were cut back, 0 bases at V and 10 bases at J, with 4 bases in the middle. The CDR3 DNA sequence: TGTGCCAGCAGCCAAGAGACCGAGCAGTTCTTC. This codes for CASSQETEQFF.

The genes are TRBV6-2 or TRBV6-3 and TRBJ2-7, with TRBD2 identical over 13 bases. There are 15 residues in the CDR3. V trimming: 6 bases; J trimming: 2 bases; junction bases outside the gene matches: 4. Germline CDR1 reads MNHEY; CDR2 reads SVGEGT. The CDR3 region is CASRRTSGGTYEQYF. CDR3 in DNA: TGTGCCAGCAGGCGGACTAGCGGGGGAACCTACGAGCAGTACTTC.

This clonotype was counted many times. V usage is TRBV7-2 and J usage is TRBJ2-2; TRBD1 agrees at 9 bases. Per germline, CDR1 SGHTA and CDR2 FQGNSA. V lost 6 bases, J lost 5 bases, and 13 bases stayed unmatched. CDR3 length: 17 residues. CDR3 sequence reads: CASRVNPGQGRTGELFF. In DNA, the CDR3 is TGTGCCAGCAGAGTAAACCCGGGACAGGGTCGAACCGGGGAGCTGTTTTTT.

This clonotype was seen only a few times. V usage is TRBV29-1 and J usage is TRBJ2-7, with a possible D match to TRBD2 (5 bases). The CDR3 totals 12 residues. Germline V gene lookup returns CDR1 SQVTM and CDR2 ANQGSEA. V lost 7 bases to trimming and J lost 7 bases, with 17 bases between them. The CDR3 coding sequence is TGCAGCGGAAGTCCGGGAATTGGAGAGCAGTACTTC. As protein: CSGSPGIGEQYF.

The sample holds many counts of this clonotype. The rearrangement joins TRBV12-3 or TRBV12-4 to TRBJ2-6; TRBD1 matches 7 bases. The length of the CDR3 is 14 residues. V trimming: 6 bases; J trimming: 4 bases; junction bases outside the gene matches: 3. The CDR3 sequence: CASSEGAGANVLTF. For the CDR3, the DNA is TGTGCCAGCAGCGAGGGGGCCGGGGCCAACGTCCTGACTTTC.